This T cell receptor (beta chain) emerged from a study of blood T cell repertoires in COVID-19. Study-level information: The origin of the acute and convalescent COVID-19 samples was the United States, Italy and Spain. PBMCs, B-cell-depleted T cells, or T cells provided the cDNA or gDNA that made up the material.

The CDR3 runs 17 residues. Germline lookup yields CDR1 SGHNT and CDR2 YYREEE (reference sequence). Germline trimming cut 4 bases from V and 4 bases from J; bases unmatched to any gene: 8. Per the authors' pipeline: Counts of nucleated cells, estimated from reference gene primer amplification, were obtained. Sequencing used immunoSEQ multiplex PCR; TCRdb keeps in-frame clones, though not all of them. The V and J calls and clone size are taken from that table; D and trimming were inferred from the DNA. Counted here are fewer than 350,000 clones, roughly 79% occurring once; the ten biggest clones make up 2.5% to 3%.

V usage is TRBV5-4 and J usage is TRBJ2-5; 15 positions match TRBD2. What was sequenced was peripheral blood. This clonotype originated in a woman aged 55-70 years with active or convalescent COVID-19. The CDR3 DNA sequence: TGTGCCAGCAGCGACGGACTAGCGGGGGGGCATGGAGAGACCCAGTACTTC. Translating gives CASSDGLAGGHGETQYF.